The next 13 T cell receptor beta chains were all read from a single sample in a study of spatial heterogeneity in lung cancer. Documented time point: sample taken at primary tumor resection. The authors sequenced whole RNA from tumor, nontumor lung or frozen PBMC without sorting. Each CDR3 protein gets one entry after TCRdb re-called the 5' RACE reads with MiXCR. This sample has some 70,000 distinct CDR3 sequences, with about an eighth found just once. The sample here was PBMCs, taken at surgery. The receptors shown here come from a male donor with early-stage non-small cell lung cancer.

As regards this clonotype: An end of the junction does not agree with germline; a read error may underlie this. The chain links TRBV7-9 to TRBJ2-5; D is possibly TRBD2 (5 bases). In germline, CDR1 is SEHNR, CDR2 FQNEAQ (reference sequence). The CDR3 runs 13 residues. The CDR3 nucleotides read TGTGCCAGCAGCTTTAGCGATCAAGAGACCCGGTACTTC. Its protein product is CASSFSDQETRYF.

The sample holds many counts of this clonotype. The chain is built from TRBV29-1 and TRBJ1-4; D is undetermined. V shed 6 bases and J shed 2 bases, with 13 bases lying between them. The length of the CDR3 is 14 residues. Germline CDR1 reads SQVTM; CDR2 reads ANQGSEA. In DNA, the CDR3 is TGCAGCGTCTCCCGGGGTTCGACTAATGAAAAACTGTTTTTT. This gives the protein CSVSRGSTNEKLFF.

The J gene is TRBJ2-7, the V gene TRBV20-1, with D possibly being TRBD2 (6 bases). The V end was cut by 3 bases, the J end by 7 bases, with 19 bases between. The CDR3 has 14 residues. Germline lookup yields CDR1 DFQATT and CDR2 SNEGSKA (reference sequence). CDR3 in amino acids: CSARPLGGRGEQYF. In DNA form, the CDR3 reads TGCAGTGCTAGGCCCCTGGGCGGGCGGGGAGAGCAGTACTTC.

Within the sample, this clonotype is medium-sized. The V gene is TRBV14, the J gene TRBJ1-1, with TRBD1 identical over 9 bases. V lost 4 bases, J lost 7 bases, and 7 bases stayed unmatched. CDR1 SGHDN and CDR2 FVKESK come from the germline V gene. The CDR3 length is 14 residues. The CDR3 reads CASSLTGGWGEAFF. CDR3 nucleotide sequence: TGTGCCAGCAGCCTCACAGGGGGCTGGGGTGAAGCTTTCTTT.

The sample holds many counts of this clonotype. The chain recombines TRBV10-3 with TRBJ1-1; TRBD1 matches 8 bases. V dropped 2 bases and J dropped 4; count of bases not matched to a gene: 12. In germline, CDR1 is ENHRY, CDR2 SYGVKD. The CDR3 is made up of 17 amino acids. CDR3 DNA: TGTGCCATCAGTGAGAGCCCTTACAGGGGGGCGGGCACTGAAGCTTTCTTT. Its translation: CAISESPYRGAGTEAFF.

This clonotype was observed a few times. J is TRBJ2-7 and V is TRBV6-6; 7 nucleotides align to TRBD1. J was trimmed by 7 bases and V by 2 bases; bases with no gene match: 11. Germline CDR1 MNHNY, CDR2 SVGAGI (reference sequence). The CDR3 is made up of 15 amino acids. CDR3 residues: CASSYLSTGPGEQYF. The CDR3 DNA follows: TGTGCCAGCAGTTACCTATCGACAGGGCCGGGGGAGCAGTACTTC.

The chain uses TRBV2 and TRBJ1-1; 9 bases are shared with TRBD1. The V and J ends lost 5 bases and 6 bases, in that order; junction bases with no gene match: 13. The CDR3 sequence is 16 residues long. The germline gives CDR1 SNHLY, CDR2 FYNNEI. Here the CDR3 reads CASSPRGGQGRSEAFF. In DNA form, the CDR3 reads TGTGCCAGCAGTCCCCGAGGGGGACAGGGACGATCTGAAGCTTTCTTT.

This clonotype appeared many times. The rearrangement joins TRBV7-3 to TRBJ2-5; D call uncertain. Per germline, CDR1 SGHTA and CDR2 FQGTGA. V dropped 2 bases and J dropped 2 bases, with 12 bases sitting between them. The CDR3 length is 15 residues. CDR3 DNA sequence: TGTGCCAGCAGCTTAGGAGAGACACAACAAGAGACCCAGTACTTC. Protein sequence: CASSLGETQQETQYF. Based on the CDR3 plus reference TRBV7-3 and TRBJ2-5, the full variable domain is GAGVSQTPSNKVTEKGKYVELRCDPISGHTALYWYRQSLGQGPEFLIYFQGTGAADDSGLPNDRFFAVRPEGSVSTLKIQRTERGDSAVYLCASSLGETQQETQYFGPGTRLLVL.

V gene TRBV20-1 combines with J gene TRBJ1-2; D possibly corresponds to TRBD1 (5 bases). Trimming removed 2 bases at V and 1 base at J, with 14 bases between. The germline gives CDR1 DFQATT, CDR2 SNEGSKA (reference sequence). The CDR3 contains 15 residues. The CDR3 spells CSARLPGPSNYGYTF. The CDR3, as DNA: TGCAGTGCTAGACTGCCGGGACCGAGTAACTATGGCTACACCTTC.

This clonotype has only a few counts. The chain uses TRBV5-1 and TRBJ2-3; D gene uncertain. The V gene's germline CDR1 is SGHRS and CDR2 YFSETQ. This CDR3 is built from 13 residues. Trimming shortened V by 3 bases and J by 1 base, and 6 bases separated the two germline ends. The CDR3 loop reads CASSSEGTDTQYF. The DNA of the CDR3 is TGCGCCAGCAGCTCTGAGGGCACAGATACGCAGTATTTT. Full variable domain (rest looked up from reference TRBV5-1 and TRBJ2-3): KAGVTQTPRYLIKTRGQQVTLSCSPISGHRSVSWYQQTPGQGLQFLFEYFSETQRNKGNFPGRFSGRQFSNSRSEMNVSTLELGDSALYLCASSSEGTDTQYFGPGTRLTVL.

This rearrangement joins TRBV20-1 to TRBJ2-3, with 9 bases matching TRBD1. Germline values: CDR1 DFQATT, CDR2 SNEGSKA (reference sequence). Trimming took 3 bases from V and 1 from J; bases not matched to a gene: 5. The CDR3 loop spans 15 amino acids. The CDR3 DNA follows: TGCAGTGCTAGTTCCCGGACAGGGGGCACAGATACGCAGTATTTT. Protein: CSASSRTGGTDTQYF.

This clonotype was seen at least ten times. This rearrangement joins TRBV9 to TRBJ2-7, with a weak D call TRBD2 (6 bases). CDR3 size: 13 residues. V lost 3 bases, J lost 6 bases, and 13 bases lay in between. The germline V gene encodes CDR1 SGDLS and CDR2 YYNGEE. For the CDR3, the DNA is TGTGCCAGCAGCGACGGGGGACTGTCCGAGCAGTACTTC. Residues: CASSDGGLSEQYF. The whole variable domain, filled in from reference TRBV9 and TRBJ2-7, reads DSGVTQTPKHLITATGQRVTLRCSPRSGDLSVYWYQQSLDQGLQFLIQYYNGEERAKGNILERFSAQQFPDLHSELNLSSLELGDSALYFCASSDGGLSEQYFGPGTRLTVT.

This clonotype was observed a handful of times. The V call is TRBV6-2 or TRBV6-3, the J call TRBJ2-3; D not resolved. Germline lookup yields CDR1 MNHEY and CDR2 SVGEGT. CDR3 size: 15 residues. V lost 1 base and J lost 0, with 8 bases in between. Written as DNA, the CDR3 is TGTGCCAGCAGTTACTTTGGGAAGAGCACAGATACGCAGTATTTT. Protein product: CASSYFGKSTDTQYF.